This record covers a single TCR beta chain. Its antigen is currently unknown. Treatment specified: oral pan-JAK inhibitor, 5-10 mg twice daily. This sample is drawn from a study of CD8+ T cells in alopecia areata. For the study at large: Scalp area affected, as a percentage, set the severity score of treated patients. Study-wide points: Because of a solitary nonresponder, the connection of baseline CD8+ expansion to response stays uncertain.

Following extraction, RNA underwent reverse transcription to cDNA, which served as the sequencing template. Sequenced by immunoSEQ multiplex PCR; TCRdb stores in-frame clones only, minus some. The data hold 150,000 to 200,000 clones, with around 49% observed a single time. The germline gives CDR1 MNHEY, CDR2 SMNVEV (reference sequence). The CDR3 is made up of 13 amino acids. Trimming cost V 6 bases and J 2 bases, with 11 bases left between them. Sequenced material: CD8+ T cells sorted from blood, taken around week 52, from a patient treated with tofacitinib. This rearrangement joins TRBV27 to TRBJ2-7; D could derive from TRBD1 or TRBD2 (5 bases each). This clonotype was sampled from a human donor with alopecia areata. CDR3 residues: CASRLVGAYEQYF. The CDR3 nucleotides are TGTGCCAGCAGATTGGTGGGGGCCTACGAGCAGTACTTC.